This T cell receptor beta chain was profiled in a study of blood T cell repertoires in COVID-19. V lost 4 bases to trimming and J lost 1 base; unmatched junction nucleotides: 6. There are 19 residues in the CDR3. Per the germline V gene, CDR1 is MDHEN and CDR2 is SYDVKM. Repertoires were generated with immunoSEQ multiplex PCR, while TCRdb's copy carries only in-frame clones and drops some. The sample lists under 150,000 clones; approximately 91% were seen once. This chain links TRBV28 with TRBJ2-2; 16 nucleotides match TRBD2. This clonotype was sampled from a human donor in a cohort sampled during active COVID-19. Sample: peripheral blood. The CDR3 nucleotides read TGTGCCAGCAGTTCCACGGGACTAGCGGGAGGGTTGAACACCGGGGAGCTGTTTTTT. It codes for CASSSTGLAGGLNTGELFF.